The source of this T cell receptor (beta chain) is a study of CD8+ T cells in alopecia areata. Treatment here: oral pan-JAK inhibitor, 5-10 mg twice daily. This CDR3 has 12 amino acids. V was shortened by 4 bases and J by 5 bases, with 6 bases between the two germline ends. Per germline, CDR1 SGHTA and CDR2 FQGNSA. Extracted from the samples, RNA was reverse transcribed into cDNA to serve as the sequencing template. Produced via immunoSEQ multiplex PCR; TCRdb's table is partial and in-frame only. The table has about 42,000 clones, just over 65% seen once. Points from the study as a whole: A great number of expanded lesional clones endured in scalp and blood during tofacitinib. The study found higher clonality in lesional than normal scalp, especially in alopecia totalis/universalis.

This clone occurred a few times. Antigen: not known. The sample here was CD8+ T cells sorted from blood, taken at week 4, from a patient treated with tofacitinib. This receptor was identified in a human donor with alopecia areata. The rearrangement uses TRBV7-2 and TRBJ2-1; D ambiguous. Written as DNA, the CDR3 is TGTGCCAGCAGCTCTACCAACAATGAGCAGTTCTTC. It specifies CASSSTNNEQFF.